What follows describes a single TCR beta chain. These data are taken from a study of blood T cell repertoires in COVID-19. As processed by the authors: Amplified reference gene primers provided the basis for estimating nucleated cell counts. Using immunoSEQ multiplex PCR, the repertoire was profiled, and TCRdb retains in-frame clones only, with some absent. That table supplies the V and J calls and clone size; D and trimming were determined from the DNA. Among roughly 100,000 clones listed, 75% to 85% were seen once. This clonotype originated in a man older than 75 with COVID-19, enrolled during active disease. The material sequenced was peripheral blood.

The CDR3 nucleotides read TGTGCCAGCAGCTTGGGGCTAGCGGGCCGCTCCTACGAGCAGTACTTC. This codes for CASSLGLAGRSYEQYF. The chain couples TRBV5-4 to TRBJ2-7; 8 nucleotides align to TRBD2. The CDR3 consists of 16 residues. Losses at the gene ends were 0 bases for V and 0 bases for J; bases not matched to a gene: 5. Germline V gene data show CDR1 as SGHNT and CDR2 as YYREEE (reference sequence). Full variable domain (outside the CDR3, taken from reference TRBV5-4 and TRBJ2-7): ETGVTQSPTHLIKTRGQQVTLRCSSQSGHNTVSWYQQALGQGPQFIFQYYREEENGRGNFPPRFSGLQFPNYSSELNVNALELDDSALYLCASSLGLAGRSYEQYFGPGTRLTVT.